Presented here are 32 T cell receptor beta chains from one specimen sequenced in a study of shared clonotypes between healthy human individuals (dated by TCRdb to about 2020). The library was prepared using the immunoSEQ multiplex PCR assay. What TCRdb holds here is the immuneACCESS table cut down to in-frame rearrangements. Part of the clones is not present; checked against another copy, under half of the missing clones reflect an unresolved V gene, and the others are unexplained. The sample table holds millions of clones, of which approximately 93% were seen once. Together, the top ten hold 0.35% to 0.5% of the sample. The sequenced sample was naive CD4+ T cells from PBMCs. The sample's cell subset or site label, decoded: CD45RA+ positively selected. These receptor sequences come from a man between 18 and 35 years old in good health. Some clones in this sample may be carry-over from other donors' samples.

J is TRBJ2-2 and V is TRBV18; D tentatively reads TRBD1 or TRBD2 (5 bases each). Trimming cost V 0 bases and J 1 base, with 12 bases left between them. The germline V gene has CDR1 KGHSH and CDR2 LQKENI. This CDR3 has 17 amino acids. Here the CDR3 reads CASSPPMGERNTGELFF. CDR3 bases: TGTGCCAGCTCACCACCGATGGGGGAGAGGAACACCGGGGAGCTGTTTTTT.

V and J are TRBV29-1 and TRBJ1-1, with D uncertain. Germline assignment: CDR1 SQVTM and CDR2 ANQGSEA. The CDR3 has 11 amino acids. The V and J ends lost 4 bases and 1 base respectively, with 4 bases between them. Here the CDR3 DNA reads TGCAGCGTTGTTCCGAACACTGAAGCTTTCTTT. It is translated as CSVVPNTEAFF.

This clone was detected once. The chain joins TRBV25-1 to TRBJ2-7; a possible D gene is TRBD1 (6 bases). Trimming stripped 6 bases from V and 5 bases from J, with 11 bases between. Germline V gives CDR1 MGHDK, CDR2 SYGVNS. The CDR3 spans 12 residues. The CDR3 region is CASRSSGDEQYF. The DNA of the CDR3 is TGTGCCAGCAGGTCTTCAGGGGACGAGCAGTACTTC.

About this clone itself: The same CDR3 arises from other DNA sequences in this sample as well. The chain couples TRBV28 to TRBJ1-2; the D gene is possibly TRBD1 (5 bases). CDR1 and CDR2 from the germline V gene are MDHEN and SYDVKM. CDR3 length equals 12 residues. V was clipped by 5 bases and J by 5 bases, with 9 bases between them. In DNA, the CDR3 is TGTGCCAGCAGTCCCGGGGGTTATGGCTACACCTTC. This gives the protein CASSPGGYGYTF.

This chain connects TRBV6-5 to TRBJ1-3; D is uncertain. The length of the CDR3 is 14 residues. Germline V gene lookup returns CDR1 MNHEY and CDR2 SVGAGI. Trimming left V 6 bases short and J 0 bases short, with 9 bases between. The CDR3 region is CASRSLSSGNTIYF. The CDR3 region has the DNA TGTGCCAGCAGGTCCTTGAGCTCTGGAAACACCATATATTTT.

V usage is TRBV9 and J usage is TRBJ2-1; 12 bases are a match to TRBD2. From germline, CDR1 is SGDLS and CDR2 YYNGEE. V lost 3 bases and J lost 9; bases outside the gene matches: 7. The CDR3 runs 15 residues. CDR3 protein: CASSALLGLAGEQFF. CDR3 nucleotides: TGTGCCAGCAGCGCCCTCCTGGGACTAGCGGGTGAGCAGTTCTTC.

This sequence joins TRBV2 and TRBJ2-7, with D tentatively TRBD2 (6 bases). The V gene's germline CDR1 is SNHLY and CDR2 FYNNEI. Deletions cut 6 bases from V and 4 bases from J, with 19 bases between. This CDR3 region has 15 residues. In nucleotides, the CDR3 is TGTGCCAGCAGCGGGGGATTGGGGCGGCAGTACGAGCAGTACTTC. It specifies CASSGGLGRQYEQYF.

The rearrangement uses TRBV20-1 and TRBJ1-1; D is uncertain. The CDR3 is 11 residues long. The V and J ends lost 3 bases and 8 bases respectively, with 10 bases between them. The germline V gene has CDR1 DFQATT and CDR2 SNEGSKA (reference sequence). The CDR3 coding sequence is TGCAGTGCTAGCAACCATGAGGAAGCTTTCTTT. It encodes CSASNHEEAFF.

The CDR3 DNA is TGTGCCAGCTCACCGACGCCTAGCGGACTCACAGATACGCAGTATTTT. Its protein product is CASSPTPSGLTDTQYF. This chain joins TRBV18 and TRBJ2-3; 7 bases fit TRBD2. Germline-derived CDR1 and CDR2 are KGHSH and LQKENI. This CDR3 region has 16 residues. V shed 3 bases and J 2 bases; nucleotides not matched to a gene: 8.

This chain joins TRBV28 and TRBJ2-7, with 7 bases identical to TRBD2. The CDR3 sequence is 14 residues long. Germline lookup yields CDR1 MDHEN and CDR2 SYDVKM. Trimming at V came to 8 bases and at J to 1 base, leaving 8 bases not matched to a gene. The CDR3 nucleotides read TGTGCCAGCCGTGGGGCTAGCGGTTCCTACGAGCAGTACTTC. Translated: CASRGASGSYEQYF.

The V and J genes are TRBV6-5 and TRBJ2-1; TRBD2 matches 12 bases. This CDR3 contains 16 residues. CDR1 and CDR2 (germline): MNHEY, SVGAGI. V lost 2 bases, J lost 9 bases, and 8 bases stayed unmatched. Written as DNA, the CDR3 is TGTGCCAGCAGTTACCGACTAGCGGGAGAGAGCGTTGAGCAGTTCTTC. It specifies CASSYRLAGESVEQFF.

This sequence joins TRBV28 and TRBJ2-7; D possibly corresponds to TRBD2 (6 bases). There are 15 residues in the CDR3. The germline CDR1 and CDR2 sequences are MDHEN and SYDVKM. Trimming removed 2 bases at V and 6 bases at J, with 17 bases between. The CDR3 DNA sequence: TGTGCCAGCAGTTTACCCCTGGGGGGATCAGGCGAGCAGTACTTC. Translated: CASSLPLGGSGEQYF.

The CDR3 is CASSQGLKNTEAFF. The DNA for the CDR3 is TGTGCCAGCTCACAGGGACTCAAGAACACTGAAGCTTTCTTT. The chain combines TRBV18 with TRBJ1-1; D may be TRBD1 (5 bases). In germline, CDR1 is KGHSH, CDR2 LQKENI. This CDR3 has 14 residues. V was pared by 4 bases and J by 1 base, with 10 bases between.

The V call is TRBV10-3, the J call TRBJ1-1; the D is unclear. Trimming shortened V by 0 bases and J by 1 base, and 9 bases separated the two germline ends. The CDR3 loop spans 15 amino acids. The germline CDR1 and CDR2 sequences are ENHRY and SYGVKD. Here the CDR3 DNA reads TGTGCCATCAGTGAGTCTGGTCAGAAGAACACTGAAGCTTTCTTT. Amino acid sequence: CAISESGQKNTEAFF.

Regarding this clone: Other DNA sequences in the same sample also yield this CDR3. This chain uses TRBV7-9 with TRBJ1-2; D possibly corresponds to TRBD1 (5 bases). This CDR3 is built from 13 residues. Deletions cut 1 base from V and 3 bases from J, with 6 bases between. Germline CDR1 reads SEHNR; CDR2 reads FQNEAQ (reference sequence). The CDR3 here is CASSLGQHYGYTF. The CDR3 nucleotides are TGTGCCAGCAGCTTAGGACAGCACTATGGCTACACCTTC. The variable domain in full, completed from reference TRBV7-9 and TRBJ1-2, reads DTGVSQNPRHKITKRGQNVTFRCDPISEHNRLYWYRQTLGQGPEFLTYFQNEAQLEKSRLLSDRFSAERPKGSFSTLEIQRTEQGDSAMYLCASSLGQHYGYTFGSGTRLTVV.

V is TRBV27 and J is TRBJ1-1; TRBD1 might be the D (5 bases). Germline V gene lookup returns CDR1 MNHEY and CDR2 SMNVEV (reference sequence). This CDR3 region has 15 residues. V was trimmed by 2 bases and J by 4 bases, leaving 14 bases between them. CDR3 region: CASSLRGDQTTEAFF. CDR3 DNA sequence: TGTGCCAGCAGTTTAAGGGGCGATCAGACCACTGAAGCTTTCTTT.

This clone was detected only once. V and J are TRBV15 and TRBJ2-7, with 9 bases fitting TRBD1. The CDR3 loop spans 13 amino acids. CDR1 is LNHNV, CDR2 YYDKDF, per germline (reference sequence). The junction had 5 bases not matched to a gene; V was cut back by 3 bases and J by 8 bases. This CDR3 is CATSSRQGDKQYF. In nucleotides, the CDR3 is TGTGCCACCAGCAGCCGACAGGGGGATAAGCAGTACTTC.

This clone has just one count. The chain combines TRBV28 with TRBJ1-6; D remains unclear. V was clipped by 3 bases and J by 2 bases, with 5 bases between them. The V gene's germline CDR1 is MDHEN and CDR2 SYDVKM. This CDR3 region has 14 residues. CDR3: CASSLAAYNSPLHF. The CDR3 DNA reads as TGTGCCAGCAGTTTGGCAGCCTATAATTCACCCCTCCACTTT.

This clone was seen just once. The genes are TRBV5-1 and TRBJ1-1; D possibly corresponds to TRBD1 (6 bases). From germline, CDR1 is SGHRS and CDR2 YFSETQ. CDR3 size: 14 residues. Trimming removed 2 bases at V and 0 bases at J, with 8 bases between. The CDR3 region has the DNA TGCGCCAGCAGCTTCCGGGACATGAACACTGAAGCTTTCTTT. Translation: CASSFRDMNTEAFF.

The CDR3 reads CASRWGSGTGELFF. CDR3 coding DNA: TGTGCCAGCAGATGGGGGTCTGGTACCGGGGAGCTGTTTTTT. This chain uses TRBV7-3 with TRBJ2-2; D tentatively reads TRBD1 or TRBD2 (5 bases each). The V gene's germline CDR1 is SGHTA and CDR2 FQGTGA. This CDR3 spans 14 amino acids. V was cut by 6 bases and J by 5 bases, with 13 bases left in between.

This chain joins TRBV2 and TRBJ2-3, with 8 bases identical to TRBD2. Germline V gene sequence: CDR1 SNHLY, CDR2 FYNNEI. V was pared by 6 bases and J by 5 bases, with 13 bases of the junction left unmatched. The CDR3 runs 16 residues. CDR3 nucleotides: TGTGCCAGCAGAGAGCAGCTAGCGGGTTGGTTAGATACGCAGTATTTT. Protein product: CASREQLAGWLDTQYF.

The V call is TRBV11-3, the J call TRBJ2-3; TRBD2 matches at 10 bases. The CDR3 length is 16 residues. Germline CDR1 and CDR2: SGHNT and YENEEA. V lost 1 base, J lost 11 bases, and 12 bases stayed unmatched. CDR3 in DNA: TGTGCCAGCAGCTTAGTGTTTGGTCCAGCGGGGGGGGTGCAGTATTTT. It specifies CASSLVFGPAGGVQYF. Together with reference TRBV11-3 and TRBJ2-3, the CDR3 gives the full variable domain: EAGVVQSPRYKIIEKKQPVAFWCNPISGHNTLYWYLQNLGQGPELLIRYENEEAVDDSQLPKDRFSAERLKGVDSTLKIQPAELGDSAVYLCASSLVFGPAGGVQYFGPGTRLTVL.

J is TRBJ2-4 and V is TRBV27; D might be TRBD1 (6 bases). Between the trimmed V and J ends, which lost 4 bases and 0 bases, there was a span of 10 bases. Germline CDR1 reads MNHEY; CDR2 reads SMNVEV (reference sequence). There are 15 residues in the CDR3. The CDR3 loop is CASSSAGVAKNIQYF. CDR3 DNA: TGTGCCAGCAGTTCCGCAGGGGTAGCCAAAAACATTCAGTACTTC.

J is TRBJ1-4 and V is TRBV5-4; D is undetermined. V dropped 4 bases and J dropped 0 bases, with 10 bases sitting between them. The CDR3 length is 15 residues. Germline V CDR1 and CDR2: SGHNT, YYREEE (reference sequence). The CDR3 protein is CASSDQGATNEKLFF. Written as DNA, the CDR3 is TGTGCCAGCAGCGACCAAGGAGCAACTAATGAAAAACTGTTTTTT.

The chain recombines TRBV10-1 with TRBJ2-2; D uncertain. Germline CDR1 is WNHNN and CDR2 is SYGVQD (reference sequence). Trimming pared 0 bases from V and 6 bases from J, leaving 11 bases between. This CDR3 spans 15 amino acids. CDR3 DNA sequence: TGCGCCAGCAGTGAGTCTGGGCCCCGGCCCGGGGAGCTGTTTTTT. Translating gives CASSESGPRPGELFF.

The J gene is TRBJ1-1, the V gene TRBV7-8, with D perhaps TRBD1 (5 bases). The CDR3 consists of 15 residues. Germline CDR1 SGHVS, CDR2 FQNEAQ. V was clipped by 5 bases and J by 1 base, with 14 bases between them. This chain's CDR3 is CASSAGGRANTEAFF. CDR3 in DNA: TGTGCCAGCAGCGCTGGGGGGAGGGCGAACACTGAAGCTTTCTTT.

The genes are TRBV10-2 and TRBJ1-1, with D possibly TRBD1 on 5 matching bases. This CDR3 has 16 residues. From germline, CDR1 is WSHSY and CDR2 SAAADI. The V end lost 5 bases, the J end lost 1 base, and 17 bases lay between the germline ends. CDR3 protein: CASSRAVDRTNTEAFF. In DNA form, the CDR3 reads TGCGCCAGCAGTCGAGCCGTCGACAGAACGAACACTGAAGCTTTCTTT.

The chain links TRBV10-3 to TRBJ1-1; TRBD1 agrees at 7 bases. V lost 0 bases, J lost 5 bases, and 6 bases stayed unmatched. This CDR3 is 15 amino acids long. Germline-derived CDR1 and CDR2 are ENHRY and SYGVKD. CDR3 amino acids: CAISESRGPGTEAFF. For the CDR3, the DNA is TGTGCCATCAGTGAGTCGAGGGGGCCGGGAACTGAAGCTTTCTTT.

The chain carries TRBV28 and TRBJ2-7; TRBD2 is a possible D gene (6 bases). CDR1 is MDHEN, CDR2 SYDVKM, per germline. This CDR3 has 12 residues. Trimming stripped 3 bases from V and 6 bases from J, with 9 bases between. The CDR3 region has the DNA TGTGCCAGCAGTTTGCCGGGGGTCGAGCAGTACTTC. It is translated as CASSLPGVEQYF.

The chain joins TRBV28 to TRBJ2-7; no clear D gene. The V gene lost 10 bases and the J gene lost 6 bases, with 13 bases spanning the gap. Germline V gene data show CDR1 as MDHEN and CDR2 as SYDVKM. CDR3 length equals 11 residues. The CDR3 DNA is TGTGCCACCGACACCTCGGGCGAGCAGTACTTC. Protein sequence: CATDTSGEQYF. The entire variable domain, with the rest obtained from reference TRBV28 and TRBJ2-7, is as follows: DVKVTQSSRYLVKRTGEKVFLECVQDMDHENMFWYRQDPGLGLRLIYFSYDVKMKEKGDIPEGYSVSREKKERFSLILESASTNQTSMYLCATDTSGEQYFGPGTRLTVT.

V is TRBV6-4 and J is TRBJ2-1, with 11 nucleotides matching TRBD2. This CDR3 contains 15 residues. CDR1 MRHNA and CDR2 SNTAGT come from the germline V gene. The V gene end was trimmed by 4 bases and the J gene end by 6 bases; junction bases not matched to a gene: 5. The CDR3 coding sequence is TGTGCCAGCAGTGTTGGGCTAGCGGGAGGCAATGAGCAGTTCTTC. Protein sequence: CASSVGLAGGNEQFF.

The genes are TRBV6-5 and TRBJ1-5; 7 nucleotides align to TRBD1. CDR3 length equals 15 residues. Per germline, CDR1 MNHEY and CDR2 SVGAGI. After removal of 2 bases from V and 2 bases from J, the junction contained 3 bases not matched to a gene. CDR3 amino acids: CASSYQGGGNQPQHF. CDR3 in DNA: TGTGCCAGCAGTTACCAGGGGGGGGGCAATCAGCCCCAGCATTTT.